This record concerns one TCR beta chain sequence. V lost 5 bases to trimming and J lost 0 bases; unmatched junction nucleotides: 15. The CDR3 sequence is 20 residues long. The germline gives CDR1 KGHSH, CDR2 LQKENI. This table comes from immunoSEQ multiplex PCR, and its TCRdb copy is limited to in-frame clones, with some not included. In the table there are around 30,000 clones, roughly 87% of which are singletons. These data belong to a study of blood T cell repertoires in COVID-19. Study background: The United States, Italy and Spain were the sources of the acute and convalescent COVID-19 samples.

The V and J genes are TRBV18 and TRBJ2-6; 8 bases align to TRBD1. The source material was peripheral blood. This TCR derives from a man in his forties or fifties with active or convalescent COVID-19. CDR3 protein: CASSSYRDRSFISGANVLTF. The CDR3 DNA reads TGTGCCAGCTCATCATACCGGGACAGGTCGTTTATCTCTGGGGCCAACGTCCTGACTTTC.